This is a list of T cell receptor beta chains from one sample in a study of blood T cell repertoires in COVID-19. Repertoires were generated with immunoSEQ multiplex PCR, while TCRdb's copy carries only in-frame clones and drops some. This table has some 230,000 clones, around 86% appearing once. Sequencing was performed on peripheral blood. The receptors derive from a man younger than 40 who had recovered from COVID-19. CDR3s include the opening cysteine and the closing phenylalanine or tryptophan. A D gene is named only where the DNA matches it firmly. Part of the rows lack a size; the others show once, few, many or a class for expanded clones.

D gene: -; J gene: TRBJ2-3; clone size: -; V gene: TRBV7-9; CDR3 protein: CASSLGRSNTDTQYF; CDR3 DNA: TGTGCCAGCAGTCTCGGCCGGAGCAACACAGATACGCAGTATTTT
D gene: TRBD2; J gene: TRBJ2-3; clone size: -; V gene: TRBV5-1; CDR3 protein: CASTSSGGPGDTQYF; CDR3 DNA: TGCGCCAGCACCTCCAGCGGGGGGCCGGGTGATACGCAGTATTTT
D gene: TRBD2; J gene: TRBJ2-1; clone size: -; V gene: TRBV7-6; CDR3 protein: CASSVAGTSEYNEQFF; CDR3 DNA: TGTGCCAGCAGCGTAGCCGGGACTAGCGAATACAATGAGCAGTTCTTC
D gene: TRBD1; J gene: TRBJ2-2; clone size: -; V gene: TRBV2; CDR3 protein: CASVWGTGITGELFF; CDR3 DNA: TGTGCCAGCGTGTGGGGGACAGGGATCACCGGGGAGCTGTTTTTT
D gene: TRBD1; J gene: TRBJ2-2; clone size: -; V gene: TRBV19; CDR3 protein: CASSNDWTGGDTGELFF; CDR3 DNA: TGTGCCAGTAGTAATGACTGGACAGGGGGCGACACCGGGGAGCTGTTTTTT
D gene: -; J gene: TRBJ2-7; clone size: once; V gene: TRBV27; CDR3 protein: CASSLLMEYEQYF; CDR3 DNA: TGTGCCAGCAGTTTATTGATGGAGTACGAGCAGTACTTC
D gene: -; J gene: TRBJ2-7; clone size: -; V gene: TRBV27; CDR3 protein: CASSFGRAYEQYF; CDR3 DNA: TGTGCCAGCAGTTTCGGGCGGGCCTACGAGCAGTACTTC
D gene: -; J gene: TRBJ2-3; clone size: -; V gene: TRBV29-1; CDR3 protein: CSVEGPSRGASTDTQYF; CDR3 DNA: TGCAGCGTTGAAGGTCCCTCACGCGGAGCTAGCACAGATACGCAGTATTTT
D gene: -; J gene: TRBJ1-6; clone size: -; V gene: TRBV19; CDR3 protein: CASSIWAQQGHSPLHF; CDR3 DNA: TGTGCCAGTAGTATTTGGGCCCAACAGGGCCACTCACCCCTCCACTTT
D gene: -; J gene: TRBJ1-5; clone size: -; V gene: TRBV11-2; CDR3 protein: CASSPGPGQQFNQPQHF; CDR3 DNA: TGTGCCAGCAGCCCCGGACCAGGACAGCAATTCAATCAGCCCCAGCATTTT
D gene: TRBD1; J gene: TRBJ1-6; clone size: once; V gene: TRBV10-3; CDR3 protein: CAISGGGGADSPLHF; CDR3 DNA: TGTGCCATCAGTGGAGGAGGGGGCGCGGATTCACCCCTCCACTTT
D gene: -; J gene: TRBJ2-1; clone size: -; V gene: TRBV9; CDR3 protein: CASSGFRGAPLDEQFF; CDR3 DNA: TGTGCCAGCAGCGGATTCCGGGGGGCGCCCCTCGATGAGCAGTTCTTC
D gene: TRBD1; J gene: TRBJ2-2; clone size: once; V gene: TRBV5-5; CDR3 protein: CASSLGPQGATGELFF; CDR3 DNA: TGTGCCAGCAGCTTGGGTCCCCAGGGGGCGACCGGGGAGCTGTTTTTT
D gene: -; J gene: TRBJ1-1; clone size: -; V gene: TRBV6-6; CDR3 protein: CASTTQALTEAFF; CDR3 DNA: TGTGCCAGCACCACACAGGCCCTCACTGAAGCTTTCTTT
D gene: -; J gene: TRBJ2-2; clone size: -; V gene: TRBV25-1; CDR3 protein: CASSEAGRGTGELFF; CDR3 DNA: TGTGCCAGCAGTGAAGCCGGTCGGGGCACCGGGGAGCTGTTTTTT
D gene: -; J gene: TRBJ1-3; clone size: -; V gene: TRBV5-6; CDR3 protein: CASSFAGRAGESGNTIYF; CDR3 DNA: TGTGCCAGCAGCTTTGCGGGTAGGGCCGGTGAGTCTGGAAACACCATATATTTT
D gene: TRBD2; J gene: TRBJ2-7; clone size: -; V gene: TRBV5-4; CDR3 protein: CASSLPGLAVYEQYF; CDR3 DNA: TGTGCCAGCAGCTTGCCCGGACTAGCGGTTTACGAGCAGTACTTC
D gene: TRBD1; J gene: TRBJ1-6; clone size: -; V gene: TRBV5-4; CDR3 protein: CASSPRTGFQSPLHF; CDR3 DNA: TGTGCCAGCAGCCCCCGGACAGGGTTCCAATCACCCCTCCACTTT
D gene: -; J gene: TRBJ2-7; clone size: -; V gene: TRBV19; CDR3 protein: CASSADSYYEQYF; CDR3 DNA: TGTGCCAGTAGTGCCGACAGCTACTACGAGCAGTACTTC
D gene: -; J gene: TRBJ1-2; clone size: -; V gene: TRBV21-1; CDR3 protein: CASSMGGVYGYTF; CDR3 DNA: TGTGCCAGCAGCATGGGGGGAGTCTATGGCTACACCTTC
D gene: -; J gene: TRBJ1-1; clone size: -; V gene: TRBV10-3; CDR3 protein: CAISVRGEPEAFF; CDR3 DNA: TGTGCCATCAGTGTCCGGGGGGAACCTGAAGCTTTCTTT
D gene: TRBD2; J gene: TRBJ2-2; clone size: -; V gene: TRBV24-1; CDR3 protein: CATSARTSGNTGELFF; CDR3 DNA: TGTGCCACCAGTGCCAGGACTAGCGGGAACACCGGGGAGCTGTTTTTT
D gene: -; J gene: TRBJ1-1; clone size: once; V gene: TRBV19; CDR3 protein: CASTGQLDLRAFF; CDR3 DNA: TGTGCCAGTACAGGACAGCTGGATTTACGAGCTTTCTTT
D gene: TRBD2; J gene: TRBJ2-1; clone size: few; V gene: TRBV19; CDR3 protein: CASSIMSGGDIAQFF; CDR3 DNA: TGTGCCAGTAGTATAATGAGCGGGGGGGATATAGCGCAGTTCTTC
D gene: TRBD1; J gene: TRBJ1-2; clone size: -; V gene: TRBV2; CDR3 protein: CASTEEGARGYTF; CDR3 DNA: TGTGCCAGCACCGAGGAGGGGGCTCGAGGCTACACCTTC
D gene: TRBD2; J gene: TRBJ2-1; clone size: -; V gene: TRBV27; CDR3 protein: CASSRTSGGWDEQFF; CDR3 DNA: TGTGCCAGCAGTCGGACTAGCGGGGGGTGGGATGAGCAGTTCTTC
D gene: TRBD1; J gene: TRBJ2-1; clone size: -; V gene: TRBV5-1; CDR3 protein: CASSPDRGYNEQFF; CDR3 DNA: TGCGCCAGCAGCCCTGACAGGGGTTACAATGAGCAGTTCTTC
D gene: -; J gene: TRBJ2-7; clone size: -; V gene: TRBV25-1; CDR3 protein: CASSEFSGYEQYF; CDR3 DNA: TGTGCCAGCAGTGAATTTTCGGGCTACGAGCAGTACTTC